This T cell receptor beta chain was recorded in a study of T-cell memory formation after mild COVID-19. Findings of the study overall: Nothing confirmed that second-wave clones peaking on day 37 were specific for SARS-CoV-2.

This clonotype appeared a few times. No antigen is known for it. Sample barcodes and UMIs were carried by the TCR alpha and TCR beta cDNA libraries that 5'RACE generated with constant-segment primers. Each CDR3 protein is one row after TCRdb ran MiXCR on the 5' RACE reads. The table shows just over 400,000 distinct CDR3 sequences, with 23% occurring only once. Germline V gene sequence: CDR1 MNHNY, CDR2 SVGAGI (reference sequence). J was trimmed by 5 bases and V by 5 bases; bases with no gene match: 4. CDR3 size: 15 residues. V is TRBV6-6 and J is TRBJ2-2; TRBD1 aligns across 11 bases. The sequencing input was PBMCs or a T cell subset sorted from them (not recorded which). This receptor was taken from an adult woman who had mild COVID-19 (a few samples of this study predate the infection). Cell type and time point are not known. The CDR3 DNA is TGTGCCAGCAGTAGGGGACAGGGGGAGACCGGGGAGCTGTTTTTT. It codes for CASSRGQGETGELFF.